The entry below describes one TCR beta chain. Its antigen is unknown. The data were obtained in a study of T cell responses to AZD1222 COVID-19 vaccine. Points from the study as a whole: CD4 TCRs linked to vaccination spanned spike, dominating at 160-218 and 743-854.

Libraries were prepared by immunoSEQ multiplex PCR; TCRdb keeps only in-frame clonotypes and omits some of them. The table includes some 150,000 clones, around nine tenths detected once. The sequence was obtained from an adult in good health. Sequenced here: peripheral blood, sampled on day 0 of AZD1222 vaccination.

CDR3: CASSPSEAYEQYF. For the CDR3, the DNA is TGCGCCAGCAGCCCCTCTGAGGCCTACGAGCAGTACTTC. This chain links TRBV5-1 with TRBJ2-7; unclear D gene. The CDR3 consists of 13 residues. The V end was cut by 4 bases, the J end by 2 bases, with 10 bases between. Germline V CDR1 and CDR2: SGHRS, YFSETQ.